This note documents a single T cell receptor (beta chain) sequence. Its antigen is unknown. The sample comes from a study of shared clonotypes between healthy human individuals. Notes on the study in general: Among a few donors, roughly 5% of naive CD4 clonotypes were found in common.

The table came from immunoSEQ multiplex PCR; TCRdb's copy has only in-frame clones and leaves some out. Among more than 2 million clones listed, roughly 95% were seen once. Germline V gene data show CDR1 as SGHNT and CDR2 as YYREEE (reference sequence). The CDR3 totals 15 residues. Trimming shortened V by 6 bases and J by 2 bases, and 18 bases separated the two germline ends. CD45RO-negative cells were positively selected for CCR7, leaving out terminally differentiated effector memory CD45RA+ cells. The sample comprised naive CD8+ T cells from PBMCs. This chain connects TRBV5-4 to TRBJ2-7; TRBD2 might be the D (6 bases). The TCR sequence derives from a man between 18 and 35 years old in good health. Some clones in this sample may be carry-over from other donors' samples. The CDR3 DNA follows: TGTGCCAGCACCCACAGAGTTAGCGGAGCCTACGAGCAGTACTTC. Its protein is CASTHRVSGAYEQYF.